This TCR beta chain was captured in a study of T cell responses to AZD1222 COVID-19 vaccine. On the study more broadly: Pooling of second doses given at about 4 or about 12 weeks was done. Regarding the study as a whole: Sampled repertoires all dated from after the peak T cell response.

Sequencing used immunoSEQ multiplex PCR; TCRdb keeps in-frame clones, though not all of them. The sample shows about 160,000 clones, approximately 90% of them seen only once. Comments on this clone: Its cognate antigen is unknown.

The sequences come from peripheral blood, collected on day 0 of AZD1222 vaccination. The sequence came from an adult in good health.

CDR3 DNA: TGTGCCAGCAGGCCGAAGGGACTAGCGTCTGAGACCCAGTACTTC. Translation gives CASRPKGLASETQYF. The rearrangement uses TRBV2 and TRBJ2-5, with 10 bases identical to TRBD2. This CDR3 is built from 15 residues. CDR1 is SNHLY and CDR2 is FYNNEI in the germline V gene. After removal of 6 bases from V and 5 bases from J, the junction contained 9 bases not matched to a gene.